The 23 T cell receptor beta chains below all came from one sample that was sequenced in a study of T cell repertoires in cytomegalovirus infection. TCRdb redid the calling of the reads with MiXCR, one entry per CDR3 protein. The sample holds some 240,000 distinct CDR3 sequences, around 15% seen once. Source material: CD8+ T cells from PBMCs. These receptors all stem from a human donor in good health (CMV status not recorded). Some clones in this sample may be carry-over from other donors' samples.

The table lists this clonotype with a few counts. V is TRBV7-9 and J is TRBJ2-7; D remains ambiguous. Per the germline V gene, CDR1 is SEHNR and CDR2 is FQNEAQ (reference sequence). This CDR3 region has 13 residues. V lost 1 base and J 5 bases, leaving 9 bases between the germline ends. Here the CDR3 reads CASSLVGFDEQYF. The CDR3 DNA reads TGTGCCAGCAGCTTAGTGGGATTCGACGAGCAGTACTTC.

The chain has TRBV7-6 and TRBJ1-4, with no clear D. Trimming cost V 5 bases and J 0 bases, with 7 bases left between them. Germline V gives CDR1 SGHVS, CDR2 FNYEAQ. The length of the CDR3 is 14 residues. This chain's CDR3 is CASSRESTNEKLFF. The CDR3, as DNA: TGTGCCAGCAGCCGGGAGTCAACTAATGAAAAACTGTTTTTT.

This clonotype was found many times. The CDR3 coding sequence is TGTGCCAGCAGTATAGCGGGGACCTTTGGAGAGCAGTTCTTC. Protein sequence: CASSIAGTFGEQFF. The chain joins TRBV27 to TRBJ2-1, with 8 bases matching TRBD2. Trimming at V came to 5 bases and at J to 10 bases, leaving 10 bases not matched to a gene. The V gene's germline CDR1 is MNHEY and CDR2 SMNVEV (reference sequence). This CDR3 has 14 residues.

This clonotype has only a few counts. The chain employs TRBV29-1 and TRBJ2-5; 9 nucleotides align to TRBD1. Germline values: CDR1 SQVTM, CDR2 ANQGSEA. This CDR3 spans 16 amino acids. V gave up 0 bases and J gave up 4 bases; unmatched junction bases: 9. The CDR3 coding sequence is TGCAGCGTTGAAGACCTCTCCGGGACAGGGCGAGAGACCCAGTACTTC. As protein: CSVEDLSGTGRETQYF.

Only a few counts were recorded for this clonotype. The genes are TRBV24-1 and TRBJ2-5, with 8 bases identical to TRBD1. V dropped 4 bases and J dropped 0; count of bases not matched to a gene: 6. This CDR3 contains 16 residues. Per germline, CDR1 KGHDR and CDR2 SFDVKD. The CDR3 loop is CATSDYGTGHQETQYF. The CDR3 region has the DNA TGTGCCACCAGTGACTATGGGACAGGACACCAAGAGACCCAGTACTTC.

The rearrangement joins TRBV15 to TRBJ1-1; perhaps TRBD1 as D (5 bases). This CDR3 spans 14 amino acids. Germline V gene data show CDR1 as LNHNV and CDR2 as YYDKDF (reference sequence). The V end was cut by 5 bases, the J end by 6 bases, with 16 bases between. CDR3 nucleotide sequence: TGTGCCACCAGCCGACCGCAGGGATACGCTGAAGCTTTCTTT. Protein sequence: CATSRPQGYAEAFF.

This clonotype was observed a single time. This chain links TRBV20-1 with TRBJ1-6; D unclear. This CDR3 comprises 17 residues. Germline CDR1 is DFQATT and CDR2 is SNEGSKA (reference sequence). V shed 6 bases and J shed 0 bases, with 18 bases lying between them. The CDR3 DNA follows: TGCAGTGCCGCCCCGGAGATTGCAAGCTCCTATAATTCACCCCTCCACTTT. The encoded protein is CSAAPEIASSYNSPLHF.

This clonotype was seen only a few times. The chain links TRBV7-9 to TRBJ2-3; D remains unclear. The germline CDR1 and CDR2 sequences are SEHNR and FQNEAQ (reference sequence). V was shortened by 1 base and J by 4 bases, with 12 bases between the two germline ends. This CDR3 spans 15 amino acids. The DNA of the CDR3 is TGTGCCAGCAGCTTAGGGTTCCAGGTTGCAGATACGCAGTATTTT. This encodes CASSLGFQVADTQYF.

This clonotype has at least ten counts. This chain links TRBV7-9 with TRBJ2-7; D gene unclear. CDR3 length equals 13 residues. Per germline, CDR1 SEHNR and CDR2 FQNEAQ (reference sequence). The germline V and J ends were trimmed by 0 bases and 7 bases, with 10 bases remaining between them. CDR3 amino acids: CASSLAPNLEQYF. The DNA of the CDR3 is TGTGCCAGCAGCTTAGCCCCGAACTTGGAGCAGTACTTC.

Points on this clonotype: Compared with germline, one end of the junction differs, possibly owing to a read error. The rearrangement joins TRBV20-1 to TRBJ2-7; 7 bases line up with TRBD2. In germline, CDR1 is DFQATT, CDR2 SNEGSKA (reference sequence). The CDR3 totals 15 residues. CDR3 in DNA: TGCAGTGCTCGAGAAAAAGCGGGAACCTTCTACGAGCAGTACTTC. It codes for CSAREKAGTFYEQYF.

The table lists this clonotype with a few counts. The chain is built from TRBV5-6 and TRBJ2-5, with D perhaps matching TRBD1 (6 bases). The CDR3 consists of 20 residues. Germline CDR1 is SGHDT and CDR2 is YYEEEE. V dropped 4 bases and J dropped 2 bases, with 30 bases sitting between them. CDR3 DNA: TGTGCCAGCAGCCTGGAGTTAACAGGGCAGGGGCCACTGTGGCAAGAGACCCAGTACTTC. Its protein product is CASSLELTGQGPLWQETQYF.

This clonotype was counted ten times or more. The chain uses TRBV20-1 and TRBJ1-6, with a weak D call TRBD1 (5 bases). V lost 0 bases to trimming and J lost 6 bases, with 15 bases between them. Germline V CDR1 and CDR2: DFQATT, SNEGSKA (reference sequence). This CDR3 has 16 residues. CDR3 in DNA: TGCAGTGCTAGAGATCTCCTGCAGGGCGGTAATTCACCCCTCCACTTT. It is translated as CSARDLLQGGNSPLHF.

This clonotype has a handful of counts. The chain recombines TRBV27 with TRBJ1-1, with D unclear. The CDR3 is 13 amino acids. Per germline, CDR1 MNHEY and CDR2 SMNVEV (reference sequence). Deletions cut 3 bases from V and 5 bases from J, with 10 bases between. CDR3 loop: CASSFNPRTEAFF. The CDR3, as DNA: TGTGCCAGCAGTTTTAACCCCCGGACTGAAGCTTTCTTT.

This clonotype was observed many times. The chain employs TRBV7-9 and TRBJ1-2; D remains ambiguous. CDR3 length: 12 residues. Germline V lookup: CDR1 SEHNR, CDR2 FQNEAQ (reference sequence). The V and J ends lost 4 bases and 6 bases respectively, with 9 bases between them. The CDR3, as DNA: TGTGCCAGCAGCTCCCTTAGGGATGGCTACACCTTC. It encodes CASSSLRDGYTF.

This clonotype was recorded at least ten times. V is TRBV7-9 and J is TRBJ2-7; 8 bases line up with TRBD2. The CDR3 loop spans 15 amino acids. The junction had 5 bases not matched to a gene; V was cut back by 3 bases and J by 1 base. Germline V CDR1 and CDR2: SEHNR, FQNEAQ (reference sequence). The CDR3 coding sequence is TGTGCCAGCAGCTTTTTCGGGGGGGGATCCTACGAGCAGTACTTC. Its translation: CASSFFGGGSYEQYF.

The J gene is TRBJ2-3, the V gene TRBV2, with a weak D call TRBD2 (7 bases). Per the germline V gene, CDR1 is SNHLY and CDR2 is FYNNEI. The ends were cut back, 10 bases at V and 0 bases at J, with 20 bases in the middle. This CDR3 is built from 16 residues. The CDR3 protein is CAKYPGEGESTDTQYF. CDR3 coding DNA: TGTGCCAAATACCCTGGGGAGGGGGAGAGCACAGATACGCAGTATTTT.

The chain joins TRBV6-2 or TRBV6-3 to TRBJ2-7, with D unresolved. Between the trimmed V and J ends, which lost 2 bases and 5 bases, there was a span of 19 bases. CDR1 MNHEY and CDR2 SVGEGT come from the germline V gene. CDR3 length equals 16 residues. CDR3 in DNA: TGTGCCAGCAGTTACCCCCCTGGGCGGCTCGGTGACGAGCAGTACTTC. It is translated as CASSYPPGRLGDEQYF.

This clonotype was seen ten or more times. The genes are TRBV7-8 and TRBJ2-7; 7 bases are a match to TRBD1. With 1 base clipped from V and 2 bases from J, the junction kept 2 bases outside the gene matches. Germline assignment: CDR1 SGHVS and CDR2 FQNEAQ. The CDR3 length is 14 residues. CDR3 coding DNA: TGTGCCAGCAGCTTAGAAGGGGGCGCCTACGAGCAGTACTTC. It specifies CASSLEGGAYEQYF.

V and J are TRBV7-9 and TRBJ1-4; a weak D match, TRBD1 (5 bases). The CDR3 is 12 residues long. Germline V CDR1 and CDR2: SEHNR, FQNEAQ (reference sequence). Trimming cost V 6 bases and J 8 bases, with 10 bases left between them. In DNA form, the CDR3 reads TGTGCCAGCAGTTACGGGGGGGAAAAACTGTTTTTT. Its translation is CASSYGGEKLFF.

This chain links TRBV6-2 or TRBV6-3 with TRBJ1-1, with D possibly matching TRBD1 (5 bases). V lost 0 bases, J lost 7 bases, and 15 bases lay in between. The V gene's germline CDR1 is MNHEY and CDR2 SVGEGT. This CDR3 is 15 amino acids long. For the CDR3, the DNA is TGTGCCAGCAGTTACTCTTTCTCCGGGACCCGTGAAGCTTTCTTT. It specifies CASSYSFSGTREAFF.

This clonotype was observed a handful of times. J is TRBJ1-4 and V is TRBV7-9, with 7 nucleotides matching TRBD1. Unmatched junction bases numbered 6, after V lost 5 bases and J lost 6 bases. Germline CDR1 is SEHNR and CDR2 is FQNEAQ (reference sequence). The CDR3 covers 14 residues. The CDR3, as DNA: TGTGCCAGCAGCAGACAGGGAGGGGATGAAAAACTGTTTTTT. It yields the protein CASSRQGGDEKLFF.

The V gene is TRBV6-5, the J gene TRBJ2-7; D gene ambiguous. Between the trimmed V and J ends, which lost 0 bases and 3 bases, there was a span of 6 bases. This CDR3 has 13 amino acids. The V gene's germline CDR1 is MNHEY and CDR2 SVGAGI. The CDR3 sequence is CASSYSHGYEQYF. Here the CDR3 DNA reads TGTGCCAGCAGTTACTCACATGGCTACGAGCAGTACTTC.

This clonotype was observed at least ten times. The chain couples TRBV6-1 to TRBJ1-2, with 10 nucleotides matching TRBD1. Germline CDR1 MNHNS, CDR2 SASEGT. V dropped 5 bases and J dropped 8; count of bases not matched to a gene: 11. The length of the CDR3 is 15 residues. CDR3 sequence (DNA): TGTGCCAGCAGTCCGCGGACAGGGGGAGGGAGCGGCTACACCTTC. It encodes CASSPRTGGGSGYTF.